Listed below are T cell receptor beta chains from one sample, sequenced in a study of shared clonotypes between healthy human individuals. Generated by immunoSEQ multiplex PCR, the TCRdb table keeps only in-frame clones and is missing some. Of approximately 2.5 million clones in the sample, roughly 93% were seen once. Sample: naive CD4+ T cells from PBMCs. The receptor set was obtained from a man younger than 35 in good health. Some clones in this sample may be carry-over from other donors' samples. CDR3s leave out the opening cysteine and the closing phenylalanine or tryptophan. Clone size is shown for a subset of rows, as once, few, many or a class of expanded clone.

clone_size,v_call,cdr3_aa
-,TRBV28,ASKRTDSGNTIY
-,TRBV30,AWKVAYEQY
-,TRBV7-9,ASSPQGGTDTQY
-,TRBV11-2,ASSRQTSGISSETQY
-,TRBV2,ASLIQGDTQY
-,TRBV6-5,ASSYVGGPTGDTQY
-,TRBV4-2,ASSSGTPDTQY
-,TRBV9,ASSVGTQGASETQY
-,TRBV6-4,ASSDSPTGDGTDTQY
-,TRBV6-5,ASSYSRYSTDTQY
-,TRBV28,ASRGDFRDTEAF
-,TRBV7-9,ASSLGPKETQY
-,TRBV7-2,ASSFGLAKNIQY
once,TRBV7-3,ASRLAGGPRNEQF
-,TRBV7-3,ASSLQSGFYEQY
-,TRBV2,ASRATSGPYEQY
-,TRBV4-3,ASSQNGMRGSDTQY
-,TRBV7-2,ASRTNLGGNTEAF
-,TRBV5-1,ASTSGEAKNIQY
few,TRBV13,ASSGPGRGTEAF
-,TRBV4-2,ASSQASYEQY
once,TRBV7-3,ASRKRLGTSESNTGELF
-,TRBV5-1,ASSLEVGGYGYT
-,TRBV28,ASSVAALSTEAF
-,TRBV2,ASAGLAGAEQY
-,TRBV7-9,ASSASGRGFVADEQF
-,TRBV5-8,ASSHKRAPGNEKLF